The TCR beta chain described here comes from a study of regulatory T cells in long-lasting Graves disease. The authors built TCR beta libraries using iRepertoire HTBI primers and Arm-PCR of CDR3 regions. TCRdb redid the calling of the multiplex PCR reads with MiXCR, one entry per CDR3 protein. This table has approximately 390,000 distinct CDR3 sequences, 15% to 20% appearing once. This CDR3 comprises 13 residues. Trimming cost V 5 bases and J 3 bases, with 10 bases left between them. The V gene's germline CDR1 is SGHAT and CDR2 FQNNGV. Study findings and constraints: Because few samples were included, accuracy may have been lower.

This clonotype was detected ten times or more. The antigen remains unidentified. Time point indicated: newly diagnosed GD, antithyroid drugs for less than 3 months. Extracted RNA from PBMCs served as the source of the TCR library. These records were also assigned to another study, of T cells in Graves' hyperthyroidism and ophthalmopathy. That paper states: HTBI primers drove first-round RT-PCR of the TCR CDR3.

This sequence joins TRBV11-2 and TRBJ1-1; the D gene is possibly TRBD1 (6 bases). This specimen was peripheral blood mononuclear cells (PBMCs), taken at new diagnosis, from a patient treated with antithyroid drugs. This TCR was sampled from a woman aged 18 to 35 with Graves disease. The CDR3 loop reads CASSTRQDTEAFF. CDR3 nucleotide sequence: TGTGCCAGCAGCACCCGACAGGACACTGAAGCTTTCTTT.